These 27 T cell receptor beta chains were sequenced from one sample in a study of T-cell reconstitution after alpha-beta-depleted transplantation in children. Library preparation (for TCRbeta) was performed with unique molecular identifiers. Each CDR3 protein is one row after TCRdb ran MiXCR on the PCR reads. The profile shows hundreds of thousands of distinct CDR3 sequences, roughly 13% of them singletons. The input for sequencing was PBMCs, mostly from graft donor cells, taken 360 days after TCRalphabeta/CD19-depleted stem cell transplant. Receptors were obtained from a male patient younger than 18 who had a stem cell transplant for acute myeloid leukemia, so the T cells may come from the graft donor.

Notes on this clonotype: A read error may explain this, as a much larger clone is one base away. The chain carries TRBV2 and TRBJ2-3; D tentatively fits TRBD1 or TRBD2 (6 bases each). Germline V gene sequence: CDR1 SNHLY, CDR2 FYNNEI. The CDR3 has 14 residues. The CDR3 reads CATGAGHLTDMQYF. The DNA for the CDR3 is TGTGCCACGGGGGCGGGACACCTCACAGATATGCAGTATTTT.

This clonotype was seen ten or more times. The V gene is TRBV7-2, the J gene TRBJ2-3; 11 bases are a match to TRBD2. The ends lost 2 bases at V and 6 bases at J; junction bases unmatched: 7. CDR1 SGHTA and CDR2 FQGNSA come from the germline V gene. The CDR3 has 16 residues. The CDR3 nucleotides read TGTGCCAGCAGCTTATGGGCTGCTAGCGGGAGGGATACGCAGTATTTT. This gives the protein CASSLWAASGRDTQYF.

The rearrangement links TRBV7-9 to TRBJ2-7, with TRBD1 matching 7 bases. Losses at the gene ends were 5 bases for V and 0 bases for J; bases not matched to a gene: 7. Germline values: CDR1 SEHNR, CDR2 FQNEAQ (reference sequence). This CDR3 spans 15 amino acids. CDR3 amino acids: CASSRGQWSSYEQYF. CDR3 DNA: TGTGCCAGCAGCAGGGGACAGTGGAGCTCCTACGAGCAGTACTTC. Filled out from reference TRBV7-9 and TRBJ2-7, the complete variable domain reads DTGVSQNPRHKITKRGQNVTFRCDPISEHNRLYWYRQTLGQGPEFLTYFQNEAQLEKSRLLSDRFSAERPKGSFSTLEIQRTEQGDSAMYLCASSRGQWSSYEQYFGPGTRLTVT.

In its sample, this clonotype was seen many times. CDR3 DNA sequence: TGTGCCAGCAGCTACGGTTGGGGAATGTACCAAGAGACCCAGTACTTC. Its translation is CASSYGWGMYQETQYF. The chain links TRBV7-2 to TRBJ2-5; D not certain. The germline V gene encodes CDR1 SGHTA and CDR2 FQGNSA. The V and J ends lost 4 bases and 0 bases respectively, with 15 bases between them. The length of the CDR3 is 16 residues. Full variable domain (remainder filled in from reference TRBV7-2 and TRBJ2-5): GAGVSQSPSNKVTEKGKDVELRCDPISGHTALYWYRQSLGQGLEFLIYFQGNSAPDKSGLPSDRFSAERTGGSVSTLTIQRTQQEDSAVYLCASSYGWGMYQETQYFGPGTRLLVL.

This clonotype has at least ten counts. The chain joins TRBV25-1 to TRBJ2-1; D possibly matches TRBD1 or TRBD2 (5 bases each). The CDR3 runs to 14 residues. Trimming cost V 3 bases and J 6 bases, with 12 bases left between them. The germline V gene encodes CDR1 MGHDK and CDR2 SYGVNS. CDR3 residues: CASSDGWGTNEQFF. CDR3 nucleotide sequence: TGTGCCAGCAGTGACGGCTGGGGGACCAATGAGCAGTTCTTC.

This clonotype has ten or more counts. J is TRBJ2-7 and V is TRBV29-1; 7 bases map to TRBD2. The CDR3 extends over 14 amino acids. The germline V gene encodes CDR1 SQVTM and CDR2 ANQGSEA. J was trimmed by 6 bases and V by 1 base; bases with no gene match: 9. CDR3 protein: CSVEGEGQLVEQYF. The CDR3 coding sequence is TGCAGCGTTGAAGGGGAGGGCCAACTAGTCGAGCAGTACTTC.

The chain recombines TRBV20-1 with TRBJ2-1; TRBD2 matches at 12 bases. J was trimmed by 7 bases and V by 4 bases; bases with no gene match: 8. Germline V gives CDR1 DFQATT, CDR2 SNEGSKA (reference sequence). This CDR3 spans 15 amino acids. The DNA of the CDR3 is TGCAGTGCTACTTGGACTAGCGGGACCCCTAATGAGCAGTTCTTC. Residues: CSATWTSGTPNEQFF.

The chain couples TRBV29-1 to TRBJ2-2, with TRBD2 matching 7 bases. The CDR3 runs 17 residues. Unmatched junction bases numbered 19, after V lost 6 bases and J lost 6 bases. Germline CDR1 and CDR2: SQVTM and ANQGSEA. The CDR3 DNA is TGCAGCGTGACCCGCCCTGTGGGAGGGGAGAATCCCGGGGAGCTGTTTTTT. It codes for CSVTRPVGGENPGELFF.

This clonotype was seen repeatedly, ten times or more. This rearrangement joins TRBV12-3 or TRBV12-4 to TRBJ2-5; 10 bases are a match to TRBD2. The CDR3 loop spans 15 amino acids. V shed 6 bases and J 3 bases; nucleotides not matched to a gene: 7. In DNA form, the CDR3 reads TGTGCCAGCAGCCGGGGACTAGCGCCGGAAGAGACCCAGTACTTC. Translating gives CASSRGLAPEETQYF.

This clonotype was seen a few times. The CDR3 is CASSQVGLADRSGGQYF. In nucleotides, the CDR3 is TGCGCCAGCAGCCAAGTTGGGCTAGCCGATCGGTCTGGGGGGCAGTACTTC. The rearrangement uses TRBV4-1 and TRBJ2-7; TRBD1 or TRBD2 may be the D gene (5 bases each). Trimming stripped 1 base from V and 9 bases from J, with 25 bases between. The CDR3 runs 17 residues. Germline lookup yields CDR1 MGHRA and CDR2 YSYEKL.

This clonotype appeared a few times. The rearrangement joins TRBV23-1 to TRBJ2-7; D is unresolved. TRBV23-1 is an ORF for which the function is uncertain. The CDR3 has 12 residues. Trimming took off 3 bases at V and 3 bases at J, with 6 bases between the two ends. The CDR3 DNA sequence: TGCGCCAGCAGTCACGCGCTCTACGAGCAGTACTTC. It specifies CASSHALYEQYF.

This chain joins TRBV20-1 and TRBJ2-5; 12 bases align to TRBD2. Germline V lookup: CDR1 DFQATT, CDR2 SNEGSKA (reference sequence). J lost 4 bases, V lost 4 bases, and 10 bases had no gene match. The CDR3 extends over 16 amino acids. The CDR3 bases are TGCAGTGCTACCGGACCTAGCGGGAGGGCCTTAGAGACCCAGTACTTC. It encodes CSATGPSGRALETQYF.

The chain carries TRBV30 and TRBJ2-5; D is perhaps TRBD2 (5 bases). The CDR3 contains 12 residues. The germline gives CDR1 GTSNPN, CDR2 SVGIG (reference sequence). V was clipped by 0 bases and J by 5 bases, with 7 bases between them. CDR3 bases: TGTGCCTGGAGTGTACTAGGGGAGACCCAGTACTTC. It yields the protein CAWSVLGETQYF.

This clonotype was detected only a few times. The chain combines TRBV7-2 with TRBJ2-7; 10 bases are shared with TRBD2. The CDR3 runs to 17 residues. V trimming: 3 bases; J trimming: 5 bases; junction bases outside the gene matches: 13. The germline V gene has CDR1 SGHTA and CDR2 FQGNSA. This CDR3 is CASSFPASGSWVDEQYF. The CDR3 coding sequence is TGTGCCAGCAGCTTCCCGGCTAGCGGGAGCTGGGTTGACGAGCAGTACTTC.

This clonotype has ten or more counts. The genes are TRBV29-1 and TRBJ2-5, with unresolved D. The CDR3 is 14 residues long. The ends were cut back, 1 base at V and 2 bases at J, with 11 bases in the middle. The germline V gene has CDR1 SQVTM and CDR2 ANQGSEA. The CDR3: CSVEGLGLQETQYF. DNA of the CDR3: TGCAGCGTTGAAGGATTGGGGTTACAAGAGACCCAGTACTTC. Supplemented by reference TRBV29-1 and TRBJ2-5, the full variable domain reads SAVISQKPSRDICQRGTSLTIQCQVDSQVTMMFWYRQQPGQSLTLIATANQGSEATYESGFVIDKFPISRPNLTFSTLTVSNMSPEDSSIYLCSVEGLGLQETQYFGPGTRLLVL.

Only a few counts were recorded for this clonotype. This chain connects TRBV4-2 to TRBJ2-7, with no clear D. The CDR3 sequence is 14 residues long. V lost 0 bases to trimming and J lost 0 bases, with 6 bases between them. CDR1 and CDR2 (germline): LGHNA, YNFKEQ. The CDR3 DNA follows: TGTGCCAGCAGCCAAGATTCCTTCTCCTACGAGCAGTACTTC. Residues: CASSQDSFSYEQYF.

This clonotype was observed a handful of times. The chain uses TRBV12-3 or TRBV12-4 and TRBJ2-7; 10 nucleotides align to TRBD1. Trimming at V came to 6 bases and at J to 7 bases, leaving 6 bases not matched to a gene. The CDR3 contains 13 residues. The DNA of the CDR3 is TGTGCCAGCAGCACCGGGACAGGGGTTGAGCAGTACTTC. Translating it yields CASSTGTGVEQYF.

This rearrangement joins TRBV12-3 or TRBV12-4 to TRBJ2-3, with D unresolved. The V end was cut by 5 bases, the J end by 4 bases, with 22 bases between. The CDR3 is made up of 17 amino acids. The CDR3 spells CASSNGLQLPGADTQYF. In DNA form, the CDR3 reads TGTGCCAGCAGTAACGGGCTCCAGCTCCCTGGGGCAGATACGCAGTATTTT.

This chain joins TRBV6-1 and TRBJ2-7; D assignment may be TRBD1 or TRBD2 (6 bases each). CDR1 MNHNS and CDR2 SASEGT come from the germline V gene. V gave up 6 bases and J gave up 5 bases, with 26 bases separating them. The CDR3 spans 17 residues. This chain's CDR3 is CASSRDGRGGRRDEQYF. CDR3 nucleotide sequence: TGTGCCAGCAGCCGCGATGGAAGAGGGGGGCGCCGGGACGAGCAGTACTTC.

This chain links TRBV12-5 with TRBJ2-2; 8 bases are a match to TRBD1. CDR3 length: 16 amino acids. Germline V gene sequence: CDR1 LGHNT, CDR2 FRNRAP. Germline trimming cut 5 bases from V and 2 bases from J; bases unmatched to any gene: 7. CDR3 loop: CASGPGTGVNTGELFF. As DNA, the CDR3 is TGTGCTAGTGGTCCCGGGACAGGAGTTAACACCGGGGAGCTGTTTTTT.

This clonotype was recorded many times. The chain uses TRBV12-3 or TRBV12-4 and TRBJ2-7; possibly TRBD2 for D (6 bases). With 4 bases removed from V and 6 bases from J, the gap between germline ends came to 13 bases. The CDR3 runs 13 residues. The CDR3 sequence is CASSSGTPLEQYF. In DNA form, the CDR3 reads TGTGCCAGCAGTTCCGGGACTCCCCTCGAGCAGTACTTC.

In this sample, this clonotype turned up a few times. The rearrangement links TRBV27 to TRBJ2-7; 12 nucleotides match TRBD2. CDR3 length: 16 residues. V trimming: 3 bases; J trimming: 2 bases; junction bases outside the gene matches: 5. The germline V gene encodes CDR1 MNHEY and CDR2 SMNVEV (reference sequence). As DNA, the CDR3 is TGTGCCAGCAGTTTTTGGCTAGCGGGAGGGACCTACGAGCAGTACTTC. Its translation is CASSFWLAGGTYEQYF.

The sample holds many counts of this clonotype. This chain joins TRBV6-6 and TRBJ1-1, with D possibly being TRBD1 (5 bases). Trimming took off 1 base at V and 4 bases at J, with 7 bases between the two ends. The germline gives CDR1 MNHNY, CDR2 SVGAGI (reference sequence). CDR3 length equals 13 residues. For the CDR3, the DNA is TGTGCCAGCAGTTACTGGAGGGGCACTGAAGCTTTCTTT. Its protein is CASSYWRGTEAFF.

This clonotype was counted a few times. The chain combines TRBV11-1 with TRBJ2-7, with 7 bases lining up with TRBD2. Germline V CDR1 and CDR2: SGHAT, FQDESV (reference sequence). The V and J ends lost 2 bases and 9 bases, in that order; junction bases with no gene match: 10. This CDR3 is built from 14 residues. In nucleotides, the CDR3 is TGTGCCAGCAGCTTATGGGACTATCTTAGTTTGCAGTACTTC. Its protein product is CASSLWDYLSLQYF.

The rearrangement links TRBV12-3 or TRBV12-4 to TRBJ2-1; 7 positions agree with TRBD2. The J segment lost 2 bases and the V segment lost 5 bases, leaving 6 bases of the junction unmatched. This CDR3 comprises 15 residues. The CDR3 reads CASSGGRAPYNEQFF. The CDR3 nucleotides read TGTGCCAGCAGTGGTGGGAGGGCCCCCTACAATGAGCAGTTCTTC.

This clonotype was found a few times. This chain connects TRBV2 to TRBJ2-6, with 10 bases identical to TRBD2. CDR1 and CDR2 from the germline V gene are SNHLY and FYNNEI. The J segment lost 2 bases and the V segment lost 4 bases, leaving 8 bases of the junction unmatched. The CDR3 sequence is 18 residues long. The CDR3 DNA reads TGTGCCAGCAGTGTTGTTAGCGGGAGGCTAGCTGGGGCCAACGTCCTGACTTTC. Translating it yields CASSVVSGRLAGANVLTF.

This clonotype occurred a few times. The chain carries TRBV20-1 and TRBJ2-5, with 9 bases lining up with TRBD2. In germline, CDR1 is DFQATT, CDR2 SNEGSKA (reference sequence). The CDR3 consists of 17 residues. Here the CDR3 DNA reads TGCAGGCCAGCGGGGTTTTCGACTAGCGGTGGCCAAGAGACCCAGTACTTC. Amino acid sequence: CRPAGFSTSGGQETQYF.